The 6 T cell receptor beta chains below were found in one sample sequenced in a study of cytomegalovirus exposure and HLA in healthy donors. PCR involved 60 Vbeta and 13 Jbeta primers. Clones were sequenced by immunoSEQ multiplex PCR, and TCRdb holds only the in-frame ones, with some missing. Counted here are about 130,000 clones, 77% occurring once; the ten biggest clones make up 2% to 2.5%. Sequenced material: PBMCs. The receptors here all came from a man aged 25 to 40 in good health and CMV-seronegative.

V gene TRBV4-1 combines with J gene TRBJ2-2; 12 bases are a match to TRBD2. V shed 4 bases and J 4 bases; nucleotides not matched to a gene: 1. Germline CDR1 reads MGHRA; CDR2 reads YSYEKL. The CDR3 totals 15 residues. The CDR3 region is CASSPGLAGTGELFF. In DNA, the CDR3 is TGCGCCAGCAGCCCGGGACTAGCGGGCACCGGGGAGCTGTTTTTT.

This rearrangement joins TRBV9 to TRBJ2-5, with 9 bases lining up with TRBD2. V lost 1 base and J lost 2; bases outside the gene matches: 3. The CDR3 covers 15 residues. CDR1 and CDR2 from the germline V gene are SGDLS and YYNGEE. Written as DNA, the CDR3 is TGTGCCAGCAGCGTATCCCTAGCGGGGCAAGAGACCCAGTACTTC. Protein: CASSVSLAGQETQYF.

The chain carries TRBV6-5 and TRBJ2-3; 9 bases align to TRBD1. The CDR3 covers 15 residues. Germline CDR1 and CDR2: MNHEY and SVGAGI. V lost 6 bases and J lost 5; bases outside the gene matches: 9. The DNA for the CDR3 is TGTGCCAGCAGCCGGGGACAGGGAAGGGGAGATACGCAGTATTTT. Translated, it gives CASSRGQGRGDTQYF.

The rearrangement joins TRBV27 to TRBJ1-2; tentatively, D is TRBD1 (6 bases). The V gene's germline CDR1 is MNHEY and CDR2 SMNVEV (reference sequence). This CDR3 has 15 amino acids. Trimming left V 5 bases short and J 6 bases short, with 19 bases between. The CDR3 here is CASSPGTGRRDGYTF. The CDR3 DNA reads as TGTGCCAGCAGTCCAGGAACAGGGCGCCGCGATGGCTACACCTTC.

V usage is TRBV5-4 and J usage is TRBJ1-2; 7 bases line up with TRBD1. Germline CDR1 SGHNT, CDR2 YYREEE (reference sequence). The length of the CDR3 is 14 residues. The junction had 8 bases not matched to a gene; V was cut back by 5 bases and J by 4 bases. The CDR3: CASRPRQGGYGYTF. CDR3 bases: TGTGCCAGCAGACCTCGACAGGGCGGCTATGGCTACACCTTC.

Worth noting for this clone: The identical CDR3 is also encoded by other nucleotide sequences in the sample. As DNA, the CDR3 is TGCGCCAGCAGCGGACAGGGAAGGGGGGAGACCCAGTACTTC. Its protein product is CASSGQGRGETQYF. This chain joins TRBV5-1 and TRBJ2-5; 8 bases are shared with TRBD1. J was trimmed by 5 bases and V by 4 bases; bases with no gene match: 7. Germline CDR1 reads SGHRS; CDR2 reads YFSETQ. This CDR3 contains 14 residues.